Below, 27 T cell receptor beta chains from the same sample are listed, as sequenced in a study of cytomegalovirus exposure and HLA in healthy donors. The PCR was carried out with 60 Vbeta primers and 13 Jbeta primers. Clones were sequenced by immunoSEQ multiplex PCR, and TCRdb holds only the in-frame ones, with some missing. In the table there are under 170,000 clones, around 79% of which are singletons. Sequencing was performed on PBMCs. Every receptor here comes from a human donor in good health.

The chain uses TRBV6-5 and TRBJ1-1, with 10 bases identical to TRBD1. The germline gives CDR1 MNHEY, CDR2 SVGAGI. V lost 1 base, J lost 4 bases, and 6 bases stayed unmatched. CDR3 size: 16 residues. The CDR3 sequence is CASSYWRDRGSTEAFF. The CDR3 DNA follows: TGTGCCAGCAGTTACTGGCGGGACAGGGGAAGCACTGAAGCTTTCTTT.

The genes are TRBV9 and TRBJ1-1; no firm D call. Trimming removed 0 bases from V and 6 bases from J, with 9 bases in between. CDR1 is SGDLS, CDR2 YYNGEE, per germline. The CDR3 runs to 13 residues. Here the CDR3 DNA reads TGTGCCAGCAGCGTAGACAGTCTCGCTGAAGCTTTCTTT. Translating gives CASSVDSLAEAFF.

V gene TRBV11-1 combines with J gene TRBJ2-3, with D perhaps matching TRBD2 (6 bases). Germline V gene lookup returns CDR1 SGHAT and CDR2 FQDESV (reference sequence). V was cut by 1 base and J by 2 bases, with 16 bases left in between. This CDR3 spans 17 amino acids. The CDR3 DNA sequence: TGTGCCAGCAGCTTAGTGGGGGATAGCGGACACACAGATACGCAGTATTTT. It encodes CASSLVGDSGHTDTQYF.

V is TRBV14 and J is TRBJ2-7, with TRBD2 as a possible D gene (6 bases). Germline CDR1 is SGHDN and CDR2 is FVKESK. This CDR3 is built from 16 residues. Deletions cut 0 bases from V and 2 bases from J, with 14 bases between. The CDR3 DNA follows: TGTGCCAGCAGCCAAGATAACGCGGGATGGGCCTACGAGCAGTACTTC. It specifies CASSQDNAGWAYEQYF. Combining the CDR3 with reference TRBV14 and TRBJ2-7 gives the whole variable domain EAGVTQFPSHSVIEKGQTVTLRCDPISGHDNLYWYRRVMGKEIKFLLHFVKESKQDESGMPNNRFLAERTGGTYSTLKVQPAELEDSGVYFCASSQDNAGWAYEQYFGPGTRLTVT.

This chain joins TRBV28 and TRBJ2-5; 10 nucleotides match TRBD1. The germline gives CDR1 MDHEN, CDR2 SYDVKM. After removal of 3 bases from V and 5 bases from J, the junction contained 12 bases not matched to a gene. The CDR3 loop spans 17 amino acids. In DNA form, the CDR3 reads TGTGCCAGCAGTTTCTCCTTAGGGACAGGGGTTCCGGAGACCCAGTACTTC. Amino acids: CASSFSLGTGVPETQYF.

The rearrangement links TRBV28 to TRBJ2-7; the D gene is possibly TRBD1 (5 bases). The V end lost 0 bases, the J end lost 2 bases, and 11 bases lay between the germline ends. CDR1 is MDHEN and CDR2 is SYDVKM in the germline V gene. The length of the CDR3 is 15 residues. The CDR3 DNA sequence: TGTGCCAGCAGTTTATGGTCAGGGCGGACCTACGAGCAGTACTTC. Translation gives CASSLWSGRTYEQYF.

The rearrangement links TRBV15 to TRBJ2-5; TRBD2 agrees at 11 bases. Germline V gene lookup returns CDR1 LNHNV and CDR2 YYDKDF (reference sequence). The CDR3 totals 14 residues. V trimming: 8 bases; J trimming: 5 bases; junction bases outside the gene matches: 7. CDR3 sequence (DNA): TGTGCCACCTCGCTAGCGGGAGGTGGGGAGACCCAGTACTTC. Amino acid sequence: CATSLAGGGETQYF.

The rearrangement uses TRBV27 and TRBJ2-3, with TRBD2 identical over 8 bases. Per the germline V gene, CDR1 is MNHEY and CDR2 is SMNVEV (reference sequence). CDR3 size: 16 residues. With V trimmed by 5 bases and J by 6 bases, 13 bases remained unmatched. The CDR3 here is CASSPVGGGSGDTQYF. The CDR3 nucleotides read TGTGCCAGCAGTCCTGTGGGCGGGGGGTCAGGGGATACGCAGTATTTT.

This clone was detected a few times. The gene calls are TRBV7-6 and TRBJ1-1; 10 bases line up with TRBD1. The junction had 7 bases not matched to a gene; V was cut back by 5 bases and J by 1 base. The CDR3 runs to 16 residues. Looked up from germline, CDR1 is SGHVS and CDR2 is FNYEAQ. In DNA, the CDR3 is TGTGCCAGCAGCACGAGACAGGGGGCAGGGAACACTGAAGCTTTCTTT. Translation: CASSTRQGAGNTEAFF.

The V and J genes are TRBV9 and TRBJ1-4; 8 bases line up with TRBD1. Germline CDR1 and CDR2: SGDLS and YYNGEE. Unmatched junction bases numbered 5, after V lost 3 bases and J lost 4 bases. This CDR3 is 15 amino acids long. The DNA for the CDR3 is TGTGCCAGCAGCGAAGGACAGGGCAATAATGAAAAACTGTTTTTT. It yields the protein CASSEGQGNNEKLFF. Full variable domain (remainder filled in from reference TRBV9 and TRBJ1-4): DSGVTQTPKHLITATGQRVTLRCSPRSGDLSVYWYQQSLDQGLQFLIQYYNGEERAKGNILERFSAQQFPDLHSELNLSSLELGDSALYFCASSEGQGNNEKLFFGSGTQLSVL.

CDR3 DNA sequence: TGTGCCAGCAGTGAATTTCCTACCCCAGGGGCTCTTAATGAAAAACTGTTTTTT. Its translation: CASSEFPTPGALNEKLFF. The V call is TRBV25-1, the J call TRBJ1-4, with D perhaps TRBD1 (6 bases). The CDR3 is 18 residues long. V was trimmed by 1 base and J by 4 bases, leaving 19 bases between them. Germline lookup yields CDR1 MGHDK and CDR2 SYGVNS.

The chain carries TRBV28 and TRBJ2-1, with TRBD1 matching over 7 bases. Germline V gives CDR1 MDHEN, CDR2 SYDVKM. This CDR3 has 13 residues. The CDR3 loop reads CAWGTASYNEQFF. In nucleotides, the CDR3 is TGTGCTTGGGGGACAGCCTCCTACAATGAGCAGTTCTTC.

This clone was detected once. The chain couples TRBV5-5 to TRBJ2-6, with 7 bases lining up with TRBD2. The V gene end was trimmed by 6 bases and the J gene end by 3 bases; junction bases not matched to a gene: 6. CDR1 SGHKS and CDR2 YYEKEE come from the germline V gene (reference sequence). This CDR3 contains 15 residues. The CDR3 nucleotides read TGTGCCAGCACCTCCGGGGGGAGTGGGGCCAACGTCCTGACTTTC. Its translation: CASTSGGSGANVLTF. The full variable domain, in which reference TRBV5-5 and TRBJ2-6 provide the parts outside the CDR3, is DAGVTQSPTHLIKTRGQQVTLRCSPISGHKSVSWYQQVLGQGPQFIFQYYEKEERGRGNFPDRFSARQFPNYSSELNVNALLLGDSALYLCASTSGGSGANVLTFGAGSRLTVL.

A word on this clone: One end of the junction is discordant with germline, which a read error may explain. V usage is TRBV29-1 and J usage is TRBJ2-7; 11 bases line up with TRBD1. The CDR3 spans 15 residues. CDR1 and CDR2 from the germline V gene are SQVTM and ANQGSEA. The chain's CDR3 is CSVEGWTGGSDEQYF. The CDR3 nucleotides read TGCAGCGTTGAAGGTTGGACAGGGGGCTCCGACGAGCAGTACTTC.

V and J are TRBV5-6 and TRBJ2-7; TRBD1 might be the D (6 bases). The CDR3 length is 15 residues. Between the trimmed V and J ends, which lost 5 bases and 3 bases, there was a span of 18 bases. Germline V gene data show CDR1 as SGHDT and CDR2 as YYEEEE. CDR3 nucleotides: TGTGCCAGCAGAGAATTACAGGGTACTGACTACGAGCAGTACTTC. Translating it yields CASRELQGTDYEQYF.

V gene TRBV7-3 combines with J gene TRBJ2-2; weak D call: TRBD2 (6 bases). The V gene's germline CDR1 is SGHTA and CDR2 FQGTGA. The CDR3 has 14 amino acids. With 2 bases removed from V and 3 bases from J, the gap between germline ends came to 7 bases. CDR3 in amino acids: CASSLAGYTGELFF. The CDR3 coding sequence is TGTGCCAGCAGCTTAGCGGGATACACCGGGGAGCTGTTTTTT.

This sequence joins TRBV15 and TRBJ2-7; no definite D call. Per germline, CDR1 LNHNV and CDR2 YYDKDF (reference sequence). The CDR3 consists of 13 residues. Between the trimmed V and J ends, which lost 0 bases and 2 bases, there was a span of 5 bases. CDR3 in amino acids: CATSRDLTYEQYF. In nucleotides, the CDR3 is TGTGCCACCAGCAGAGATCTTACCTACGAGCAGTACTTC.

This chain connects TRBV14 to TRBJ2-6; 8 positions agree with TRBD2. V lost 3 bases and J lost 6; bases outside the gene matches: 1. CDR3 length: 14 residues. Germline loops: CDR1 SGHDN, CDR2 FVKESK. The CDR3 here is CASSQRGEANVLTF. CDR3 nucleotide sequence: TGTGCCAGCAGCCAGCGGGGGGAGGCCAACGTCCTGACTTTC.

The chain links TRBV2 to TRBJ2-7, with D possibly being TRBD2 (7 bases). Germline assignment: CDR1 SNHLY and CDR2 FYNNEI. V lost 2 bases, J lost 0 bases, and 14 bases lay in between. The CDR3 spans 16 residues. The CDR3 sequence: CASSEPAGDTSYEQYF. In nucleotides, the CDR3 is TGTGCCAGCAGTGAACCTGCGGGGGACACCTCCTACGAGCAGTACTTC.

V and J are TRBV6-5 and TRBJ1-6; 7 nucleotides line up with TRBD1. CDR1 is MNHEY and CDR2 is SVGAGI in the germline V gene. V trimming: 5 bases; J trimming: 8 bases; junction bases outside the gene matches: 9. This CDR3 is built from 15 residues. CDR3 in DNA: TGTGCCAGCAGTAGACAGGGCCCGCGATATTCACCCCTCCACTTT. Its translation: CASSRQGPRYSPLHF.

V and J are TRBV5-5 and TRBJ1-1; 7 nucleotides agree with TRBD1. Germline V CDR1 and CDR2: SGHKS, YYEKEE (reference sequence). Trimming cost V 3 bases and J 8 bases; bases outside gene matches: 7. The CDR3 has 13 residues. The CDR3 here is CASSSWTGMEAFF. CDR3 nucleotides: TGTGCCAGCAGCTCCTGGACAGGCATGGAAGCTTTCTTT.

The chain has TRBV14 and TRBJ1-2; 8 bases match TRBD1. V was pared by 1 base and J by 7 bases, with 11 bases of the junction left unmatched. The CDR3 is made up of 16 amino acids. CDR1 is SGHDN, CDR2 FVKESK, per germline. The CDR3 DNA is TGTGCCAGCAGCCAAGCAAGGGCAGGGGGCGCGAGTGGCTACACCTTC. It encodes CASSQARAGGASGYTF.

The V call is TRBV5-1, the J call TRBJ2-3, with 7 bases aligning to TRBD2. Germline CDR1 is SGHRS and CDR2 is YFSETQ. The CDR3 sequence is 15 residues long. Trimming took 2 bases from V and 4 from J; bases not matched to a gene: 7. CDR3 region: CASSFAGEGSDTQYF. CDR3 nucleotides: TGCGCCAGCAGCTTTGCGGGAGAAGGATCAGATACGCAGTATTTT.

This chain joins TRBV28 and TRBJ2-7, with TRBD2 matching 12 bases. The germline V gene has CDR1 MDHEN and CDR2 SYDVKM. After removal of 5 bases from V and 0 bases from J, the junction contained 5 bases not matched to a gene. The CDR3 has 16 amino acids. CDR3 nucleotides: TGTGCCAGCAGTCCTTCACTAGCGGGGGGCTCCTACGAGCAGTACTTC. It specifies CASSPSLAGGSYEQYF.

This clone was detected a few times. V is TRBV10-2 and J is TRBJ1-3; the match to TRBD1 covers 8 bases. CDR1 and CDR2 from the germline V gene are WSHSY and SAAADI. The CDR3 sequence is 16 residues long. J lost 0 bases, V lost 5 bases, and 6 bases had no gene match. The chain's CDR3 is CASSNSDRDSGNTIYF. As DNA, the CDR3 is TGCGCCAGCAGTAACTCGGACAGGGACTCTGGAAACACCATATATTTT.

CDR3 in DNA: TGTGCCAGCCGTAGCGGTAAAGGGTACCAAGAGACCCAGTACTTC. As protein: CASRSGKGYQETQYF. This chain joins TRBV2 and TRBJ2-5; possibly TRBD2 for D (6 bases). The CDR3 is 15 residues long. CDR1 is SNHLY and CDR2 is FYNNEI in the germline V gene. V dropped 8 bases and J dropped 0 bases, with 16 bases sitting between them.

The chain carries TRBV4-2 and TRBJ2-2, with 7 bases that match TRBD2. The V segment lost 0 bases and the J segment 3 bases; nucleotides outside the gene matches: 7. Germline lookup yields CDR1 LGHNA and CDR2 YNFKEQ. The CDR3 sequence is 17 residues long. Here the CDR3 DNA reads TGTGCCAGCAGCCAAGATTTCAGGGACTATGACACCGGGGAGCTGTTTTTT. Its protein is CASSQDFRDYDTGELFF.